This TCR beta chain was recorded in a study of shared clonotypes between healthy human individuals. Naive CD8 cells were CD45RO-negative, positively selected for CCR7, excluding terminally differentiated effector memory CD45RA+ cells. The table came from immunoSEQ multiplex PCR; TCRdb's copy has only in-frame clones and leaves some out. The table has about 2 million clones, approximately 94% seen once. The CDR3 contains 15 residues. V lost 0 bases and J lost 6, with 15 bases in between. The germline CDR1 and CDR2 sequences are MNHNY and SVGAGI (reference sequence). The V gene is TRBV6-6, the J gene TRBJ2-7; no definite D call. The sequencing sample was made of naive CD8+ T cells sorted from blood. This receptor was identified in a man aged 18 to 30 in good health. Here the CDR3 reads CASSYSLDGGLEQYF. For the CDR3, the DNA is TGTGCCAGCAGTTACTCCTTGGACGGCGGCCTCGAGCAGTACTTC.